A selection of T cell receptor beta chains follows, all from one sample in a study of blood T cell repertoires in COVID-19. Assay used: immunoSEQ multiplex PCR; TCRdb lists only in-frame clones, some missing. The repertoire includes around 110,000 clones, about nine tenths of them detected once, and under 2% sits in the top ten. Sequenced material: peripheral blood. The receptor set was obtained from a human donor with active COVID-19. The donor label of this sample is uncertain. CDR3s include the opening cysteine and the closing phenylalanine or tryptophan. A D gene is named only where the DNA matches it firmly. The size of a clone is reported for some rows only, either as once, few or many, or as a class for expanded clones.

d_gene,abundance,j_gene,v_gene,CDR3nt,CDR3aa
NA,NA,TRBJ2-2,TRBV18,TGTGCCAGCTCACTTCTTGCGAACACCGGGGAGCTGTTTTTT,CASSLLANTGELFF
NA,NA,TRBJ1-2,TRBV7-2,TGTGCCAGCCCCATGAGGCATGGCTACACCTTC,CASPMRHGYTF
NA,NA,TRBJ2-1,TRBV6-6,TGTGCCAGCAGTTACTCCAGCGGAAACAATGAGCAGTTCTTC,CASSYSSGNNEQFF
NA,NA,TRBJ2-3,TRBV6-1,TGTGCCAGCAGTGAAGCGCAGGGCAGCACAGATACGCAGTATTTT,CASSEAQGSTDTQYF
NA,NA,TRBJ1-1,TRBV18,TGTGCCAGCTCACCCCGGGGGGGGGACACTGAAGCTTTCTTT,CASSPRGGDTEAFF
TRBD2,NA,TRBJ2-7,TRBV11-2,TGTGCCAGCAACCGCCGGGGGGGGGCCTCATCCTACGAGCAGTACTTC,CASNRRGGASSYEQYF
NA,NA,TRBJ2-7,TRBV7-2,TGTGCCAGCAGCTTCACAGCATCCTACGAGCAGTACTTC,CASSFTASYEQYF
NA,NA,TRBJ2-7,TRBV6-5,TGTGCCAGCAGTTATTTCGGGGGCTACGAGCAGTACTTC,CASSYFGGYEQYF
TRBD1,NA,TRBJ2-7,TRBV4-1,TGCGCCAGCAGCCAGGTCCCCGGGACAGGGCGTGACGAGCAGTACTTC,CASSQVPGTGRDEQYF
NA,few,TRBJ1-2,TRBV19,TGTGCCAGTAGTACCCCCCGACAGCTTTATGGCTACACCTTC,CASSTPRQLYGYTF
NA,few,TRBJ2-7,TRBV7-9,TGTGCCAGCAGCCACCTGTTGGCCCTCAATTACGAGCAGTACTTC,CASSHLLALNYEQYF
NA,NA,TRBJ2-7,TRBV5-8,TGTGCCAGCAGCTTGTTGGGCTTCGAGCAGTACTTC,CASSLLGFEQYF
TRBD1,NA,TRBJ1-2,TRBV29-1,TGCAGCGCCTGGATACAGGGGAGTGGTGGCTACACCTTC,CSAWIQGSGGYTF
NA,NA,TRBJ2-2,TRBV11-2,TGTGCCAGCACCAAGACAGGCGTGCCCGGGGAGCTGTTTTTT,CASTKTGVPGELFF
NA,NA,TRBJ2-2,TRBV19,TGTGCCAGTACCCCTAGAGGTCTCACTGAGGGCACCGGGGAGCTGTTTTTT,CASTPRGLTEGTGELFF
TRBD2,NA,TRBJ2-1,TRBV24-1,TGTGCCACCAGTGAGGCGGGACTACGCCACAATGAGCAGTTCTTC,CATSEAGLRHNEQFF
NA,NA,TRBJ1-1,TRBV11-2,TGTGCCAGCAGCCACCGGGAAGATTATGAAGCTTTCTTT,CASSHREDYEAFF
TRBD2,NA,TRBJ2-3,TRBV7-8,TGTGCCAGCAGCTCGAAAGCGGGGGGGAACCTAGGCACAGATACGCAGTATTTT,CASSSKAGGNLGTDTQYF
TRBD1,NA,TRBJ1-1,TRBV6-6,TGTGCCAGCAGTCCCCCGACAGGGACTGAAGCTTTCTTT,CASSPPTGTEAFF
NA,NA,TRBJ2-5,TRBV9,TGTGCCAGCAGCGTAGTTGGGGGGGCCGTGGAGACCCAGTACTTC,CASSVVGGAVETQYF
NA,NA,TRBJ2-1,TRBV20-1,TGCAGTGCTAGTCGCCTATCGCATGAGCAGTTCTTC,CSASRLSHEQFF
NA,NA,TRBJ2-5,TRBV1,TGCACCAGCAGCCAAAGGGGCTTTCCCAACCAAGAGACCCAGTACTTC,CTSSQRGFPNQETQYF
TRBD1,NA,TRBJ2-6,TRBV3-1/TRBV3-2,TGTGCCAGCAGCCAAGGCCTTGGTCCTGACAGGGGGCGTTCTGGGGCCAACGTCCTGACTTTC,CASSQGLGPDRGRSGANVLTF
TRBD1,once,TRBJ1-2,TRBV6-5,TGTGCCAGCAGTTACGGAGGGACAGGACGTAACTATGGCTACACCTTC,CASSYGGTGRNYGYTF
TRBD2,NA,TRBJ2-7,TRBV6-1,TGTGCCAGCAGTGCAAGGGGAGGGGTCTTCGAGCCTCTCTACGAGCAGTACTTC,CASSARGGVFEPLYEQYF
TRBD1,NA,TRBJ1-1,TRBV2,TGTGCCAGCACTCGCGGGACGGGACAGTTTAACACTGAAGCTTTCTTT,CASTRGTGQFNTEAFF
NA,NA,TRBJ1-1,TRBV7-8,TGTGCCAGCAGCTTAATAGAAGCTTTCTTT,CASSLIEAFF
TRBD1,NA,TRBJ2-7,TRBV4-1,TGCGCCAGCAGCCAAGGAGGACAGGGGTACGAGCAGTACTTC,CASSQGGQGYEQYF
TRBD1,once,TRBJ1-4,TRBV7-2,TGTGCCAGCAGCCGCGGGACAGAGCGGCCCATAGTAAACGAAAAACTGTTTTTT,CASSRGTERPIVNEKLFF
NA,once,TRBJ2-7,TRBV10-2,TGCGCCAGCAGCCGACAGGACTACGAGCAGTACTTC,CASSRQDYEQYF
NA,NA,TRBJ1-2,TRBV9,TGTGCCAGCAGCGTAAGCCAAATCTATGGCTACACCTTC,CASSVSQIYGYTF
NA,NA,TRBJ2-7,TRBV7-7,TGTGCCAGCAGCCCCGACGGGGTGGGGGAGCAGTACTTC,CASSPDGVGEQYF
NA,NA,TRBJ1-6,TRBV5-4,TGTGCCAGCAGCTTAAGGACAGCCTTCCATTCACCCCTCCACTTT,CASSLRTAFHSPLHF
TRBD1,NA,TRBJ1-1,TRBV19,TGTGCCAGTAGTATAGTCCGGGACAGGGGGCGAGGAGCTTTCTTT,CASSIVRDRGRGAFF
NA,NA,TRBJ2-7,TRBV6-1,TGTGCCAGCAGTGAAGAATACAGCTCCTACGAGCAGTACTTC,CASSEEYSSYEQYF
TRBD1,NA,TRBJ2-7,TRBV25-1,TGTGCCAGCAGTGAATCAAACAGGGGAGTCGACGAGCAGTACTTC,CASSESNRGVDEQYF
NA,once,TRBJ1-4,TRBV4-1,TGCGCCAGCAGCCAAGATCGGGGGATAAGTGAAAAACTGTTTTTT,CASSQDRGISEKLFF
TRBD1,NA,TRBJ1-1,TRBV6-5,TGTGCCAGCAGCAAGGACAGGGTGGACACTGAAGCTTTCTTT,CASSKDRVDTEAFF
NA,NA,TRBJ2-7,TRBV27,TGTGCCAGCAGTACGGGGGTCAGATACGAGCAGTACTTC,CASSTGVRYEQYF
TRBD1,NA,TRBJ1-3,TRBV7-9,TGTGCCAGCAGCCACAGGGGCTCTGGAAACACCATATATTTT,CASSHRGSGNTIYF
TRBD1,NA,TRBJ1-1,TRBV19,TGTGCCAGTAGTGCAGGACAGGGGGAGTTCAACACTGAAGCTTTCTTT,CASSAGQGEFNTEAFF
NA,NA,TRBJ2-7,TRBV7-9,TGTGCCAGCAGCGGGGCTAGCGACTACGAGCAGTACTTC,CASSGASDYEQYF
TRBD1,NA,TRBJ1-1,TRBV12-5,TGTGCTAGTGGTTTGGGACAGGGTCTTATGGGTGAAGCTTTCTTT,CASGLGQGLMGEAFF
NA,NA,TRBJ2-1,TRBV7-2,TGTGCCAGCAGCACCAGGGACAATGAGCAGTTCTTC,CASSTRDNEQFF
NA,once,TRBJ1-3,TRBV6-5,TGTGCCAGCAGTTACTCGAGAAGCTCTGGAAACACCATATATTTT,CASSYSRSSGNTIYF
TRBD1,NA,TRBJ1-4,TRBV6-7,TGTGCCAGCAGGGGCCGGGACAGCAATGAAAAACTGTTTTTT,CASRGRDSNEKLFF
TRBD1,NA,TRBJ1-2,TRBV4-1,TGCGCCAGCAGCCCAGGAGGGGGCCTGGGTCACGGCTACACCTTC,CASSPGGGLGHGYTF
TRBD2,NA,TRBJ2-5,TRBV10-1,TGCGCCAGCAGTGAATTAGCGGGGGTTCAAGAGACCCAGTACTTC,CASSELAGVQETQYF
TRBD1,NA,TRBJ2-7,TRBV7-2,TGTGCCAGCAGGCAAACAGGGGGCTCCAACGAGCAGTACTTC,CASRQTGGSNEQYF
TRBD2,once,TRBJ2-1,TRBV7-9,TGTGCCAGCAGCCCCCGGGGAGGGGTGGGTAACGGTGAGCAGTTCTTC,CASSPRGGVGNGEQFF
NA,NA,TRBJ2-1,TRBV9,TGTGCCAGCAACTTGATTGGGGGCCGTTCCTACAATGAGCAGTTCTTC,CASNLIGGRSYNEQFF
TRBD2,NA,TRBJ2-7,TRBV6-5,TGTGCCAGCAGAGGGGGGACTAGCGGGGACTACGAGCAGTACTTC,CASRGGTSGDYEQYF
TRBD1,NA,TRBJ1-5,TRBV6-5,TGTGCCAGCAGGGGGACAGGTAGCAATCAGCCCCAGCATTTT,CASRGTGSNQPQHF
TRBD1,NA,TRBJ2-7,TRBV9,TGTGCCAGCAGCGTAGGTTCACAGGGGATGGAGCAGTACTTC,CASSVGSQGMEQYF
NA,NA,TRBJ1-4,TRBV4-2,TGTGCCAGCAGCCGTCTAGGAGGAGTAATCGGTGAAAAACTGTTTTTT,CASSRLGGVIGEKLFF
TRBD1,NA,TRBJ1-3,TRBV9,TGTGCCAGCAGCGGTTTGGACAGGGGGCCCTCATACTCTGGAAACACCATATATTTT,CASSGLDRGPSYSGNTIYF
NA,NA,TRBJ2-1,TRBV24-1,TGTGCCACCCGACACGACAATGAGCAGTTCTTC,CATRHDNEQFF
NA,NA,TRBJ1-6,TRBV9,TGTGCCAGCAGCGTAACGGGGAATTCACCCCTCCACTTT,CASSVTGNSPLHF
NA,NA,TRBJ1-1,TRBV15,TGTGCCACCAGCAGAGATGGGCGGGGCACTGAAGCTTTCTTT,CATSRDGRGTEAFF
TRBD1,NA,TRBJ2-7,TRBV29-1,TGCAGCGTTGAGGGGCAGGGGGCCTACGAGCAGTACTTC,CSVEGQGAYEQYF